This TCR beta chain is drawn from a study of shared clonotypes between healthy human individuals. TCRdb's table, derived via immunoSEQ multiplex PCR, lists solely in-frame clones and lacks some. Of some 580,000 clones in the sample, roughly 98% were seen once. The V end was cut by 5 bases, the J end by 2 bases, with 5 bases between. Germline CDR1 and CDR2: LNHDA and SQIVND (reference sequence). This CDR3 has 12 amino acids. On this clone itself: The antigen remains unidentified.

Study conclusions and caveats: Rarefaction indicated that sorted-subset sequencing remained incomplete although depth was large.

Naive CD8 isolation took CD45RO-negative cells positively selected for CCR7 and excluded terminally differentiated effector memory CD45RA+ cells. What was sequenced was naive CD8+ T cells sorted from blood. This clonotype was sampled from a man aged 30-40 years in good health. V and J are TRBV19 and TRBJ2-3; no definite D call. The CDR3 coding sequence is TGTGCCAGTAGTCCCAACACAGATACGCAGTATTTT. Protein sequence: CASSPNTDTQYF.